This T cell receptor (beta chain) was captured in a study of Tregs in tolerant kidney transplant recipients. The overall study: Recipients received nonmyeloablative bone marrow transplants from related graft donors, with transient mixed chimerism.

Unstimulated regulatory T cells (CD4+CD25+CD127-), CD4+CD25- non-regulatory cells, CD4 and CD8 cells were FACS-sorted from thawed PBMCs. Study-wide findings and caveats: This study did not directly address biological reproducibility.

Regarding this clone: Its antigen remains unidentified.

Germline CDR1 KGHSH, CDR2 LQKENI. CDR3 length: 11 residues. The ends were cut back, 5 bases at V and 3 bases at J, with 5 bases in the middle. Profiled with immunoSEQ multiplex PCR; TCRdb holds only in-frame clones, not every one. The data hold tens of thousands of clones, with approximately 89% observed a single time. This chain uses TRBV18 with TRBJ2-7; D ambiguous. This clonotype was sampled from a human donor who received a combined kidney and bone marrow transplant. The sequencing used Tregs from blood, collected before the transplant. CDR3 bases: TGTGCCAGCTCAGTAGACTACGAGCAGTACTTC. Residues: CASSVDYEQYF. Supplemented by reference TRBV18 and TRBJ2-7, the full variable domain reads NAGVMQNPRHLVRRRGQEARLRCSPMKGHSHVYWYRQLPEEGLKFMVYLQKENIIDESGMPKERFSAEFPKEGPSILRIQQVVRGDSAAYFCASSVDYEQYFGPGTRLTVT.